What follows are 9 T cell receptor beta chains derived from one specimen sequenced in a study of cytomegalovirus exposure and HLA in healthy donors. PCR involved 60 Vbeta and 13 Jbeta primers. Data came from immunoSEQ multiplex PCR; TCRdb stores just in-frame clones and leaves some out. This sample has roughly 200,000 clones, with about 80% found just once. The specimen was PBMCs. The receptor set was obtained from a woman between 25 and 40 years old in good health and CMV-seropositive.

V and J are TRBV4-2 and TRBJ2-5, with 7 positions matching TRBD2. With the DNA end fitting TRBJ2-7 better, the J assignment may be wrong. This CDR3 is 14 amino acids long. CDR1 is LGHNA, CDR2 YNFKEQ, per germline. The CDR3 here is CASSRPGTTYEQYF. CDR3 DNA: TGTGCCAGCAGCCGTCCCGGGACTACCTACGAGCAGTACTTC.

The genes are TRBV18 and TRBJ1-1, with D maybe TRBD1 (5 bases). The germline V gene encodes CDR1 KGHSH and CDR2 LQKENI. The V and J ends lost 4 bases and 1 base respectively, with 10 bases between them. The CDR3 loop spans 14 amino acids. The CDR3 loop reads CASSQNTGNTEAFF. DNA for the CDR3: TGTGCCAGCTCACAAAACACAGGGAACACTGAAGCTTTCTTT.

The genes are TRBV6-5 and TRBJ2-1; 13 bases are a match to TRBD2. The CDR3 length is 14 residues. From germline, CDR1 is MNHEY and CDR2 SVGAGI. Trimming at V came to 5 bases and at J to 10 bases, leaving 5 bases not matched to a gene. In nucleotides, the CDR3 is TGTGCCAGCAGTGGACTAGCGGGAGTGGAAGAGCAGTTCTTC. Translating it yields CASSGLAGVEEQFF.

This clone was seen only a few times. This chain links TRBV4-3 with TRBJ2-7; possibly TRBD2 for D (5 bases). Trimming pared 0 bases from V and 7 bases from J, leaving 13 bases between. Germline-derived CDR1 and CDR2 are LGHNA and YSLEER. This CDR3 region has 14 residues. CDR3 DNA: TGCGCCAGCAGCCAAGATGCGCGGGTGCAGGAGCAGTACTTC. Translating gives CASSQDARVQEQYF.

The V call is TRBV6-6, the J call TRBJ2-1; possibly TRBD1 for D (5 bases). The CDR3 sequence is 15 residues long. Deletions cut 8 bases from V and 0 bases from J, with 14 bases between. The V gene's germline CDR1 is MNHNY and CDR2 SVGAGI (reference sequence). CDR3 nucleotides: TGTGCCAGCGTTTTCGCGGACACCTCCTACAATGAGCAGTTCTTC. Translated, it gives CASVFADTSYNEQFF.

This chain uses TRBV9 with TRBJ2-2, with D perhaps TRBD1 (5 bases). V lost 4 bases and J 0 bases, leaving 13 bases between the germline ends. CDR1 and CDR2 from the germline V gene are SGDLS and YYNGEE. The CDR3 is 16 amino acids. DNA for the CDR3: TGTGCCAGCAGCTCCACCGGACACACGAACACCGGGGAGCTGTTTTTT. Its protein is CASSSTGHTNTGELFF.

V and J are TRBV18 and TRBJ2-3, with 9 nucleotides matching TRBD2. CDR1 is KGHSH, CDR2 LQKENI, per germline. The CDR3 sequence is 16 residues long. Trimming removed 6 bases from V and 1 base from J; junction bases left unmatched: 8. The CDR3 nucleotides read TGTGCCAGCTCCCCAAAACTAGCGGGTGGCACAGATACGCAGTATTTT. Translation gives CASSPKLAGGTDTQYF. Supplemented by reference TRBV18 and TRBJ2-3, the full variable domain reads NAGVMQNPRHLVRRRGQEARLRCSPMKGHSHVYWYRQLPEEGLKFMVYLQKENIIDESGMPKERFSAEFPKEGPSILRIQQVVRGDSAAYFCASSPKLAGGTDTQYFGPGTRLTVL.

V usage is TRBV4-1 and J usage is TRBJ2-1; 8 positions agree with TRBD2. The V segment lost 0 bases and the J segment 4 bases; nucleotides outside the gene matches: 8. Germline CDR1 MGHRA, CDR2 YSYEKL. The CDR3 loop spans 17 amino acids. The CDR3 loop is CASSQDGPAGAYNEQFF. In DNA, the CDR3 is TGCGCCAGCAGCCAAGATGGCCCAGCGGGAGCATACAATGAGCAGTTCTTC.

V and J are TRBV10-3 and TRBJ2-1, with 12 bases that match TRBD1. CDR3 length equals 13 residues. V was clipped by 8 bases and J by 8 bases; unmatched bases: 4. Germline loops: CDR1 ENHRY, CDR2 SYGVKD. The CDR3 region has the DNA TGTGCCATCTTGGGACAGGGGGCCTATGAGCAGTTCTTC. Protein: CAILGQGAYEQFF.